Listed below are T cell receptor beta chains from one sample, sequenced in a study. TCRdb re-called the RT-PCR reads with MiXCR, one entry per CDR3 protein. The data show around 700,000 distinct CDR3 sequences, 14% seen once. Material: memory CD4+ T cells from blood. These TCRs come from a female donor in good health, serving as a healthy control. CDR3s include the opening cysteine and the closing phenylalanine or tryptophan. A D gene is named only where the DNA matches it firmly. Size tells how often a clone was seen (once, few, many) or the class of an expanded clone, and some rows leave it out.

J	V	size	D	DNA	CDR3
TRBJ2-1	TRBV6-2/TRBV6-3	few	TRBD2	TGTGCCAGCAGTCCCATCGGCCCCACTAGCGGCTCCTACAATGAGCAGTTCTTC	CASSPIGPTSGSYNEQFF
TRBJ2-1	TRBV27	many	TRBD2	TGTGCCAGCAGTTTGAGCGGGAGAGCTAATGAGCAGTTCTTC	CASSLSGRANEQFF
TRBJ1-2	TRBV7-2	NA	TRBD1	TGTGCCAGCAGCTTAACCCCGGGACAGGCTAACTATGGCTACACCTTC	CASSLTPGQANYGYTF
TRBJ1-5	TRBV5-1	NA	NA	TGCGCCAGCAGCCCAATACCGGTTGATAGCAATCAGCCCCAGCATTTT	CASSPIPVDSNQPQHF
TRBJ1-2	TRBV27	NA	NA	TGTGCCAGCAGGGACGGCCGATCTAACTATGGCTACACCTTC	CASRDGRSNYGYTF
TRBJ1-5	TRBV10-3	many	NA	TGTGCCATCAGTGAAAGCGGTAGCAATCAGCCCCAGCATTTT	CAISESGSNQPQHF
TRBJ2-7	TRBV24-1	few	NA	TGTGCCACCAGTGATGGGGGACTCTGGTCCGAGCAGTACTTC	CATSDGGLWSEQYF
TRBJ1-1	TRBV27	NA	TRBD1	TGTGCCAGCAGTACTGTTGGGACAGGGAACACTGAAGCTTTCTTT	CASSTVGTGNTEAFF
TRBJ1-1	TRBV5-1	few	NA	TGCGCCAGCAGCTTGGAACCCCGCTCTGGGGGCGCTGAAGCTTTCTTT	CASSLEPRSGGAEAFF
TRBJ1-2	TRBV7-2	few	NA	TGTGCCAGCAGCCCCCACGGACCCCAAGCTAACTATGGCTACACCTTC	CASSPHGPQANYGYTF
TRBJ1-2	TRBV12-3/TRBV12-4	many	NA	TGTGCCAGCACCCTACAGGGAGTCTATGGCTACACCTTC	CASTLQGVYGYTF
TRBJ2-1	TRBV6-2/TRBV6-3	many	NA	TGTGCCAGCAGTTACCTAGACGGGGAGCAGTTCTTC	CASSYLDGEQFF
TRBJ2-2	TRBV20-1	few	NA	TGCAGTGCTCCCGAGGCGGGTCGGGTGAACACCGGGGAGCTGTTTTTT	CSAPEAGRVNTGELFF
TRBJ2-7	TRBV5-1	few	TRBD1	TGCGCCAGCAGCTTGTCGTCAGGGGGCGAGCAGTACTTC	CASSLSSGGEQYF
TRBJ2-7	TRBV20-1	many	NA	TGCAGTGCTAATCTTGCAGGCATCCACGAGCAGTACTTC	CSANLAGIHEQYF
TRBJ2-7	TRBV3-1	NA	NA	TGTGCCAGCAGCCAAGCGGTGGCCCTACGATACGAGCAGTACTTC	CASSQAVALRYEQYF